This TCR beta chain was captured by sequencing in a study of cytomegalovirus exposure and HLA in healthy donors. About this clone: Its antigen is not identified.

Study-level findings and limits: In a later analysis, TCR beta V- and J-gene trimming showed a link to a missense DCLRE1C variant. Earlier analysis found most TCR beta V segments productive about 87% or about 30% of the time. Rarity characterized most TCR sequences, yet some public TCRs appeared in many donors. The study labeled more than 150 TCR beta chains cytomegalovirus-associated.

It was with 60 Vbeta and 13 Jbeta primers that the PCR ran. Produced via immunoSEQ multiplex PCR; TCRdb's table is partial and in-frame only. This sample has 95,000 to 100,000 clones, with about 74% found just once. The source material was PBMCs. This TCR derives from a male donor in good health and CMV-seronegative.

Here the CDR3 reads CASSRGGYSNQPQHF. The CDR3 DNA reads as TGTGCCAGCAGTCGGGGGGGGTATAGCAATCAGCCCCAGCATTTT. The V gene is TRBV25-1, the J gene TRBJ1-5, with a weak D call TRBD1 (5 bases). The CDR3 is 15 amino acids. CDR1 is MGHDK, CDR2 SYGVNS, per germline. The V gene lost 5 bases and the J gene lost 0 bases, with 11 bases spanning the gap.